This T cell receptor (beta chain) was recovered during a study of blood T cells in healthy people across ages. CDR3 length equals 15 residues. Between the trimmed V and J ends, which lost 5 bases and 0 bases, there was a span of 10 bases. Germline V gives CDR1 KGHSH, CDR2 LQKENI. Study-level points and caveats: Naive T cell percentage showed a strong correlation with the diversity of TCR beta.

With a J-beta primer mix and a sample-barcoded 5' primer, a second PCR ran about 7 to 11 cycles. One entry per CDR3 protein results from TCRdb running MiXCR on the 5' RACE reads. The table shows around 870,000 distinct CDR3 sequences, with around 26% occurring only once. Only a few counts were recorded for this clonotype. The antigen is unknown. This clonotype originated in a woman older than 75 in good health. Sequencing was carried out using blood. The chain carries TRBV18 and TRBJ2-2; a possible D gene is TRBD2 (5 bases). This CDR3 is CASSSRGANTGELFF. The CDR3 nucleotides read TGTGCCAGCTCATCTCGGGGAGCGAACACCGGGGAGCTGTTTTTT.